This TCR beta chain was recorded in a study of T-cell reconstitution after alpha-beta-depleted transplantation in children. Study conclusions and caveats: Certain patients had high TCRbeta diversity at day 60, and it came from recipient T cells and thymic progenitors that survived. It was reported that alpha-beta T cells came from several hundred expanded graft clones (about two months after transplant). At one year after transplant, newly produced T cells mostly accounted for T-cell counts and diversity.

As to this clonotype: What it recognizes is unknown. Being one base from a much bigger clone, this may be a read error.

Germline V gives CDR1 DFQATT, CDR2 SNEGSKA (reference sequence). V was clipped by 0 bases and J by 4 bases; unmatched bases: 7. CDR3 length: 15 residues. Unique molecular identifiers featured in how the TCRbeta library was prepared. Using its own MiXCR run on the PCR reads, TCRdb lists one record per CDR3 protein. The table records about 97,000 distinct CDR3 sequences, around 7% of them present only once. The receptor was isolated from a boy between 2 and 10 years old with acute lymphoblastic leukemia, due to receive a stem cell transplant. The chain has TRBV20-1 and TRBJ1-1, with 8 bases matching TRBD1. Here the sequenced sample was PBMCs, taken before TCRalphabeta/CD19-depleted stem cell transplant. Written as DNA, the CDR3 is TGCAGTGCTAGAGAGGACAGGGTCCTACTCACTGAAGCTTTCTTT. This codes for CSAREDRVLLTEAFF.